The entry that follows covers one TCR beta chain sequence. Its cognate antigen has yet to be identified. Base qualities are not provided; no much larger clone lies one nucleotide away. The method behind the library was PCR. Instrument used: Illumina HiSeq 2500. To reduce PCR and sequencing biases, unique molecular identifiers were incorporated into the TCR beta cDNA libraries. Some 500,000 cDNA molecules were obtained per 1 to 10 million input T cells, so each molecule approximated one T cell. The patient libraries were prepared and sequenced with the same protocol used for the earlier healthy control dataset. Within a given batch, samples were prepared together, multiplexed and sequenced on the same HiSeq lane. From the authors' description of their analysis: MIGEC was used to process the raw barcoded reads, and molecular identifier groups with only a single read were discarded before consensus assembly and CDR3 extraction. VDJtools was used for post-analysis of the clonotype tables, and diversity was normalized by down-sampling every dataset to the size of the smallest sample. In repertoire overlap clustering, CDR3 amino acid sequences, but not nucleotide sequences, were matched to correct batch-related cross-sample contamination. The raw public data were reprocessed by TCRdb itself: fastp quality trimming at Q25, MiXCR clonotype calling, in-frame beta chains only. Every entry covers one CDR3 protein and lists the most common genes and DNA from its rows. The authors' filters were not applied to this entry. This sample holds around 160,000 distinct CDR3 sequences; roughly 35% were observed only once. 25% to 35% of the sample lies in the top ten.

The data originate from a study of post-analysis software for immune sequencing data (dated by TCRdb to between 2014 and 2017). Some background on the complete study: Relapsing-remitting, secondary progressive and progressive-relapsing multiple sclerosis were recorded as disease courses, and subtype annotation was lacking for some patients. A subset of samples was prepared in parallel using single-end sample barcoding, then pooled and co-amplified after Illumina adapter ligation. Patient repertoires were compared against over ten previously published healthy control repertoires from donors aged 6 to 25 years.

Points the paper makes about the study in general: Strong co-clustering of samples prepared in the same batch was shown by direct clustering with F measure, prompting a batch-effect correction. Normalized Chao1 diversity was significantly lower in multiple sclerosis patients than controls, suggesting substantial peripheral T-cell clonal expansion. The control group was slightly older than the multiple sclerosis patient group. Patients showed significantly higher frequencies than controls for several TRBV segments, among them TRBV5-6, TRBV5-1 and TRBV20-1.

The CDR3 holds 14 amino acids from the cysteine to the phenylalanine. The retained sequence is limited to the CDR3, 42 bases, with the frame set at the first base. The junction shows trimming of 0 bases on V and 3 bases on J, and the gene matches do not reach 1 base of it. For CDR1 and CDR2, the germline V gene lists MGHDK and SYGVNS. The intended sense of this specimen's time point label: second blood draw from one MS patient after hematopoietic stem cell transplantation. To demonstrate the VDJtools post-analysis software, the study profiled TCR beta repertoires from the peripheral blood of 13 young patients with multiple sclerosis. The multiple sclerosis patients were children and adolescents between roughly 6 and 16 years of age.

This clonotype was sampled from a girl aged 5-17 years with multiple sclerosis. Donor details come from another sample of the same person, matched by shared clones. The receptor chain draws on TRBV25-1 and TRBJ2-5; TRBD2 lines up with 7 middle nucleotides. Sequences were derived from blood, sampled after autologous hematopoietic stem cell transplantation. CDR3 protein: CASSEYGREETQYF. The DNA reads TGTGCCAGCAGTGAATATGGGAGGGAAGAGACCCAGTACTTC.